Shown below are 29 T cell receptor beta chains from a single sample sequenced in a study of blood T cell repertoires in COVID-19. Repertoires were generated with immunoSEQ multiplex PCR, while TCRdb's copy carries only in-frame clones and drops some. The table shows about 360,000 clones, with more than 75% occurring only once. Source material: peripheral blood. The receptors here all came from a human donor with acute or convalescent COVID-19. The donor label of this sample is uncertain.

The genes are TRBV9 and TRBJ2-5; TRBD2 aligns across 10 bases. The J segment lost 4 bases and the V segment lost 0 bases, leaving 3 bases of the junction unmatched. The V gene's germline CDR1 is SGDLS and CDR2 YYNGEE. The CDR3 length is 15 residues. CDR3 sequence reads: CASSVVLAGRETQYF. In DNA form, the CDR3 reads TGTGCCAGCAGCGTAGTACTAGCGGGACGAGAGACCCAGTACTTC.

This clone showed up just a few times. The genes are TRBV18 and TRBJ2-1; TRBD2 matches at 10 bases. Per the germline V gene, CDR1 is KGHSH and CDR2 is LQKENI. This CDR3 spans 17 amino acids. With V trimmed by 0 bases and J by 7 bases, 9 bases remained unmatched. The CDR3, as DNA: TGTGCCAGCTCACCACCGCTAGCGGGAGCCGGGGGGAATGAGCAGTTCTTC. The encoded protein is CASSPPLAGAGGNEQFF.

In this sample, this clone turned up a few times. The CDR3 loop reads CASSLGQGAVGYGYTF. The CDR3 DNA is TGTGCCAGCAGCTTGGGGCAGGGGGCGGTTGGCTATGGCTACACCTTC. The chain links TRBV5-4 to TRBJ1-2; 8 bases agree with TRBD1. The CDR3 covers 16 residues. The germline gives CDR1 SGHNT, CDR2 YYREEE (reference sequence). After removal of 0 bases from V and 4 bases from J, the junction contained 8 bases not matched to a gene.

The genes are TRBV5-1 and TRBJ1-3, with 8 bases matching TRBD1. Germline CDR1 reads SGHRS; CDR2 reads YFSETQ. There are 16 residues in the CDR3. V was clipped by 2 bases and J by 2 bases; unmatched bases: 6. DNA for the CDR3: TGCGCCAGCAGCTTAGGACAGGGTGTTACTGGAAACACCATATATTTT. This codes for CASSLGQGVTGNTIYF.

The chain uses TRBV24-1 and TRBJ1-2; D gene unclear. Between the trimmed V and J ends, which lost 7 bases and 4 bases, there was a span of 15 bases. CDR3 length equals 14 residues. Germline CDR1 and CDR2: KGHDR and SFDVKD. The CDR3 is CATRQLTQTYGYTF. In nucleotides, the CDR3 is TGTGCCACCAGACAGCTAACCCAGACCTATGGCTACACCTTC.

The chain carries TRBV28 and TRBJ2-3; 11 positions match TRBD2. The CDR3 has 20 amino acids. Germline V gene data show CDR1 as MDHEN and CDR2 as SYDVKM. Trimming took 1 base from V and 8 from J; bases not matched to a gene: 20. The CDR3 DNA sequence: TGTGCCAGCAGTTTATCCACCCTGTCAGCTAGCGGGGGGTGGTCAGCTACGCAGTATTTT. Its protein is CASSLSTLSASGGWSATQYF.

This clone was seen at least ten times. This chain uses TRBV24-1 with TRBJ1-5; possible D gene TRBD1, 5 bases. The V gene's germline CDR1 is KGHDR and CDR2 SFDVKD. This CDR3 has 14 residues. The V gene lost 6 bases and the J gene lost 3 bases, with 11 bases spanning the gap. DNA for the CDR3: TGTGCCACCAGTCATCCAGGGATCAATCAGCCCCAGCATTTT. This codes for CATSHPGINQPQHF.

V is TRBV10-3 and J is TRBJ2-1; TRBD2 is a possible D gene (6 bases). The V end was cut by 10 bases, the J end by 6 bases, with 16 bases between. The CDR3 is 13 residues long. Germline CDR1 and CDR2: ENHRY and SYGVKD. The CDR3 spells CATNDQGGNEQFF. The CDR3 nucleotides read TGTGCCACCAATGACCAGGGAGGCAATGAGCAGTTCTTC.

This clone has just one count. This chain links TRBV28 with TRBJ1-5; 7 bases match TRBD1. The germline CDR1 and CDR2 sequences are MDHEN and SYDVKM. CDR3 size: 16 residues. J lost 0 bases, V lost 7 bases, and 9 bases had no gene match. CDR3 sequence: CASKFQGGFSNQPQHF. CDR3 DNA sequence: TGTGCCAGCAAGTTTCAGGGGGGATTTAGCAATCAGCCCCAGCATTTT.

The rearrangement links TRBV15 to TRBJ1-4, with D perhaps matching TRBD1 (5 bases). The CDR3 contains 21 residues. In germline, CDR1 is LNHNV, CDR2 YYDKDF (reference sequence). Trimming cost V 1 base and J 0 bases, with 24 bases left between them. Written as DNA, the CDR3 is TGTGCCACCAGCAGAGGCGTTCGGACATATCGGACGCAGGCAACTAATGAAAAACTGTTTTTT. Translating it yields CATSRGVRTYRTQATNEKLFF. The variable domain in full, with the rest retrieved from reference TRBV15 and TRBJ1-4, is DAMVIQNPRYQVTQFGKPVTLSCSQTLNHNVMYWYQQKSSQAPKLLFHYYDKDFNNEADTPDNFQSRRPNTSFCFLDIRSPGLGDTAMYLCATSRGVRTYRTQATNEKLFFGSGTQLSVL.

This chain links TRBV12-3 or TRBV12-4 with TRBJ2-1; D call uncertain. The CDR3 is 12 amino acids. The V and J ends lost 5 bases and 8 bases respectively, with 10 bases between them. The CDR3 DNA is TGTGCCAGCAGTCTCGACATCCATGAGCAGTTCTTC. Residues: CASSLDIHEQFF.

The J gene is TRBJ2-7, the V gene TRBV2; TRBD1 matches at 7 bases. CDR3 size: 18 residues. Per the germline V gene, CDR1 is SNHLY and CDR2 is FYNNEI. The V and J ends lost 0 bases and 4 bases, in that order; junction bases with no gene match: 15. The CDR3 spells CASSEALLFRTGQYEQYF. CDR3 in DNA: TGTGCCAGCAGTGAAGCGCTTCTCTTCCGGACAGGACAGTACGAGCAGTACTTC.

The CDR3 region is CASSLGTGIEKAFF. CDR3 in DNA: TGCGCCAGCAGCTTGGGGACAGGGATCGAAAAAGCTTTCTTT. The chain is built from TRBV5-1 and TRBJ1-1; TRBD1 agrees at 8 bases. Germline V gene lookup returns CDR1 SGHRS and CDR2 YFSETQ. The CDR3 extends over 14 amino acids. The V gene end was trimmed by 0 bases and the J gene end by 9 bases; junction bases not matched to a gene: 7.

The chain carries TRBV7-9 and TRBJ2-7; perhaps TRBD2 as D (7 bases). Trimming removed 7 bases from V and 3 bases from J, with 16 bases in between. This CDR3 region has 14 residues. Germline CDR1 SEHNR, CDR2 FQNEAQ (reference sequence). CDR3 sequence: CASKEGGTNYEQYF. DNA for the CDR3: TGTGCCAGCAAAGAGGGAGGGACAAACTACGAGCAGTACTTC. Variable domain in full (rest from reference TRBV7-9 and TRBJ2-7): DTGVSQNPRHKITKRGQNVTFRCDPISEHNRLYWYRQTLGQGPEFLTYFQNEAQLEKSRLLSDRFSAERPKGSFSTLEIQRTEQGDSAMYLCASKEGGTNYEQYFGPGTRLTVT.

V is TRBV5-1 and J is TRBJ1-6; D unclear. Trimming took off 7 bases at V and 5 bases at J, with 13 bases between the two ends. Germline V gene sequence: CDR1 SGHRS, CDR2 YFSETQ. This CDR3 is built from 14 residues. CDR3 residues: CASRPQVDNSPLHF. The CDR3 nucleotides are TGCGCCAGCCGCCCCCAGGTCGATAATTCACCCCTCCACTTT. Complete variable domain (other parts from reference TRBV5-1 and TRBJ1-6): KAGVTQTPRYLIKTRGQQVTLSCSPISGHRSVSWYQQTPGQGLQFLFEYFSETQRNKGNFPGRFSGRQFSNSRSEMNVSTLELGDSALYLCASRPQVDNSPLHFGNGTRLTVT.

The CDR3 spells CASSSGTGGTRGYTF. The CDR3 DNA reads as TGTGCCAGCAGTTCTGGGACAGGGGGCACAAGGGGCTACACCTTC. The chain recombines TRBV6-9 with TRBJ1-2, with 12 bases fitting TRBD1. Germline CDR1 reads MNHGY; CDR2 reads SVAAGI. With 4 bases clipped from V and 8 bases from J, the junction kept 8 bases outside the gene matches. The CDR3 length is 15 residues.

The chain is built from TRBV6-2 or TRBV6-3 and TRBJ1-1; weak D call: TRBD1 (6 bases). CDR3 length equals 16 residues. The germline V gene encodes CDR1 MNHEY and CDR2 SVGEGT. Trimming cost V 1 base and J 1 base, with 13 bases left between them. The CDR3 nucleotides read TGTGCCAGCAGTTACTATGTCGGGACAACGAACACTGAAGCTTTCTTT. Protein product: CASSYYVGTTNTEAFF.

The rearrangement joins TRBV12-3 or TRBV12-4 to TRBJ2-7; TRBD2 is a possible D gene (5 bases). The CDR3 covers 13 residues. Trimming cost V 8 bases and J 0 bases, with 11 bases left between them. The CDR3: CASGRSSSYEQYF. CDR3 DNA sequence: TGTGCCAGCGGGAGATCGTCCTCCTACGAGCAGTACTTC.

This clone came up a few times. In nucleotides, the CDR3 is TGTGCCAGTAGTTCACTGACAGGGGCGTTGACTGAAGCTTTCTTT. It specifies CASSSLTGALTEAFF. This chain links TRBV19 with TRBJ1-1; 8 bases match TRBD1. The CDR3 is 15 residues long. V was pared by 5 bases and J by 5 bases, with 10 bases of the junction left unmatched. CDR1 is LNHDA, CDR2 SQIVND, per germline (reference sequence).

The chain joins TRBV16 to TRBJ1-2, with a tentative D call TRBD1 (5 bases). The CDR3 covers 15 residues. The V end was cut by 2 bases, the J end by 8 bases, with 18 bases between. Germline CDR1 and CDR2: KGHSY and FQNENV. The CDR3 nucleotides are TGTGCCAGCAGCCAAAGGAGGGACCTGTTGGGGGGCTACACCTTC. It translates to CASSQRRDLLGGYTF. Combining the CDR3 with reference TRBV16 and TRBJ1-2 gives the whole variable domain GEEVAQTPKHLVRGEGQKAKLYCAPIKGHSYVFWYQQVLKNEFKFLISFQNENVFDETGMPKERFSAKCLPNSPCSLEIQATKLEDSAVYFCASSQRRDLLGGYTFGSGTRLTVV.

This chain uses TRBV24-1 with TRBJ2-2, with a possible D match to TRBD2 (5 bases). The CDR3 is 15 amino acids. The ends were cut back, 4 bases at V and 5 bases at J, with 13 bases in the middle. Germline V gene data show CDR1 as KGHDR and CDR2 as SFDVKD. The CDR3 loop is CATSDPGSPTGELFF. CDR3 coding DNA: TGTGCCACCAGTGACCCGGGGTCCCCTACCGGGGAGCTGTTTTTT.

V is TRBV19 and J is TRBJ1-5; 9 nucleotides agree with TRBD1. This CDR3 has 17 amino acids. Germline assignment: CDR1 LNHDA and CDR2 SQIVND (reference sequence). Germline trimming cut 6 bases from V and 4 bases from J; bases unmatched to any gene: 13. CDR3 nucleotides: TGTGCCAGTAGAGAGATATCGGGACAGGGTCGGAATCAGCCCCAGCATTTT. Amino acid sequence: CASREISGQGRNQPQHF. Combining the CDR3 with reference TRBV19 and TRBJ1-5 gives the whole variable domain DGGITQSPKYLFRKEGQNVTLSCEQNLNHDAMYWYRQDPGQGLRLIYYSQIVNDFQKGDIAEGYSVSREKKESFPLTVTSAQKNPTAFYLCASREISGQGRNQPQHFGDGTRLSIL.

The rearrangement links TRBV7-8 to TRBJ1-1, with D possibly TRBD1 on 6 matching bases. Trimming stripped 5 bases from V and 0 bases from J, with 13 bases between. Germline CDR1 SGHVS, CDR2 FQNEAQ. The CDR3 length is 15 residues. CDR3 in DNA: TGTGCCAGCAGCAAATCAGGACAGATGAACACTGAAGCTTTCTTT. Translating gives CASSKSGQMNTEAFF.

This chain uses TRBV5-1 with TRBJ2-7, with 7 bases identical to TRBD1. The CDR3 totals 14 residues. Germline CDR1 reads SGHRS; CDR2 reads YFSETQ. J was trimmed by 5 bases and V by 0 bases; bases with no gene match: 5. The CDR3 here is CASSLVDRVHEQYF. The CDR3, as DNA: TGCGCCAGCAGCTTGGTTGACAGGGTACACGAGCAGTACTTC.

This rearrangement joins TRBV6-5 to TRBJ1-3; 8 nucleotides align to TRBD1. The V gene's germline CDR1 is MNHEY and CDR2 SVGAGI. The CDR3 runs to 15 residues. Unmatched junction bases numbered 8, after V lost 6 bases and J lost 4 bases. In DNA form, the CDR3 reads TGTGCCAGCAGGGTGACAGGGGTAAGAGGAAACACCATATATTTT. This sequence encodes CASRVTGVRGNTIYF.

The chain couples TRBV24-1 to TRBJ1-1; 11 bases align to TRBD1. The CDR3 contains 14 residues. CDR1 and CDR2 from the germline V gene are KGHDR and SFDVKD. Trimming took 5 bases from V and 4 from J; bases not matched to a gene: 2. The CDR3 nucleotides are TGTGCCACCAGTGGGGGACAGGGGGTCACTGAAGCTTTCTTT. This codes for CATSGGQGVTEAFF.

V usage is TRBV4-1 and J usage is TRBJ2-7; the match to TRBD1 covers 9 bases. This CDR3 has 15 amino acids. J was trimmed by 3 bases and V by 2 bases; bases with no gene match: 5. Germline-derived CDR1 and CDR2 are MGHRA and YSYEKL. This chain's CDR3 is CASSQPDRGNYEQYF. The CDR3 DNA reads TGCGCCAGCAGCCAACCCGACAGGGGGAACTACGAGCAGTACTTC.

The V gene is TRBV30, the J gene TRBJ2-6, with D possibly matching TRBD2 (6 bases). Looked up from germline, CDR1 is GTSNPN and CDR2 is SVGIG (reference sequence). The CDR3 is 18 residues long. V gave up 1 base and J gave up 1 base, with 17 bases separating them. CDR3 sequence: CAWSEPIGGNSGANVLTF. CDR3 in DNA: TGTGCCTGGAGTGAACCCATAGGCGGGAATTCTGGGGCCAACGTCCTGACTTTC.

This clone was counted between two and nine times. V and J are TRBV27 and TRBJ1-2; the D is unclear. The CDR3 totals 13 residues. V shed 2 bases and J shed 6 bases, with 10 bases lying between them. Germline lookup yields CDR1 MNHEY and CDR2 SMNVEV (reference sequence). CDR3 sequence: CASSLEGTNGYTF. The CDR3 region has the DNA TGTGCCAGCAGTTTAGAGGGTACGAATGGCTACACCTTC.